This T cell receptor (beta chain) was captured by sequencing in a study of blood T cell repertoires in COVID-19. Study details: Collection of acute and convalescent COVID-19 samples took place in the United States, Italy and Spain. From T cells, B-cell-depleted T cells, or PBMCs came the material, which was cDNA or gDNA.

Authors' analysis steps: Amplification from reference gene primers served as the basis for estimated nucleated cell counts. TCRdb's copy holds only in-frame clones and misses some; the assay was immunoSEQ multiplex PCR. The DNA was the basis for D and trimming; V, J and clone size are from that table. The sample has 230,000 or so clones, 89% seen once. The CDR3 covers 15 residues. With V trimmed by 3 bases and J by 3 bases, 7 bases remained unmatched. Per the germline V gene, CDR1 is SGDLS and CDR2 is YYNGEE. The specimen sequenced was peripheral blood. The chain couples TRBV9 to TRBJ1-2, with 8 bases fitting TRBD1. This receptor was identified in a woman in her thirties or forties who had recovered from COVID-19. CDR3 nucleotides: TGTGCCAGCAGCGATGGGACAGGACTAGACTATGGCTACACCTTC. Translation gives CASSDGTGLDYGYTF.